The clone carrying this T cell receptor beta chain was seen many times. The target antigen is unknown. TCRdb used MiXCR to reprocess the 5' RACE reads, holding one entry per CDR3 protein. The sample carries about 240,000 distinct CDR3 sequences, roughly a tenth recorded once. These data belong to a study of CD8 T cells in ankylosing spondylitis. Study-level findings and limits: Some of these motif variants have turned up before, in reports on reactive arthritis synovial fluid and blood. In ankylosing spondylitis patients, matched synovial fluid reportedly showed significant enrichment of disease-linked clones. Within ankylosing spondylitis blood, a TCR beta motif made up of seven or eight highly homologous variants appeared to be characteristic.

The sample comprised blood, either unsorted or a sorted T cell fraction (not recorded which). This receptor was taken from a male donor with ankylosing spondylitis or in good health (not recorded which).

Here the CDR3 DNA reads TGTGCCAGCAGCCCTACCGGGACCTCAGGGCTCAATGAGCAGTTCTTC. Its protein is CASSPTGTSGLNEQFF. The V gene is TRBV3-1, the J gene TRBJ2-1; D assignment may be TRBD1 or TRBD2 (5 bases each). CDR1 is LGHDT, CDR2 YNNKEL, per germline (reference sequence). The V end lost 4 bases, the J end lost 6 bases, and 19 bases lay between the germline ends. The CDR3 consists of 16 residues.